One TCR beta chain is described in this entry. A multiplex PCR was run with 60 Vbeta primers and 13 Jbeta primers. The protocol was immunoSEQ multiplex PCR, while the TCRdb copy is restricted to in-frame clones and leaves out a portion. This sample has under 200,000 clones, with around 77% found just once. The record originates from a study of cytomegalovirus exposure and HLA in healthy donors. The sequence was collected from a man between 60 and 75 years old in good health and CMV-seronegative. The sequenced sample consisted of PBMCs.

CDR3 DNA sequence: TGCGCCAGCAGCCAGACAACAATTCCACCCCTCCACTTT. Residues: CASSQTTIPPLHF. The chain couples TRBV4-1 to TRBJ1-6, with D hard to call. The CDR3 has 13 residues. V shed 3 bases and J shed 11 bases, with 11 bases lying between them. Germline values: CDR1 MGHRA, CDR2 YSYEKL.